This T cell receptor beta chain was sequenced for a study of human T cells and chemical hapten exposure. Time point specified: patch test 3, about 24 weeks after DPC sensitization. This sample's treatment: therapeutic diphenylcyclopropenone sensitization with weekly scalp DPC. This CDR3 is 14 amino acids long. CDR1 and CDR2 from the germline V gene are DFQATT and SNEGSKA (reference sequence). V lost 5 bases to trimming and J lost 7 bases, with 18 bases between them. Study observations and caveats: Against controls, expanded TCRs gave rise to significantly more large CDR3 similarity clusters.

This clonotype showed up just a few times. Its specificity is not known. From the RACE reads, TCRdb called clonotypes with MiXCR, one entry per CDR3 protein. The top ten clones hold about 2% of a sample with about 64,000 distinct CDR3 sequences, around 10% of them seen once. Material: whole blood, obtained in connection with sensitization to the hapten diphenylcyclopropenone (DPC). The V gene is TRBV20-1, the J gene TRBJ2-1; D call uncertain. This clonotype was obtained from a woman between 25 and 40 years old with alopecia areata. Some clones in this sample may be carry-over from other donors' samples. The CDR3 DNA sequence: TGCAGTGCTTTTTCCCCCCTTTTTTTGAATGAGCAGTTCTTC. This gives the protein CSAFSPLFLNEQFF.